Below, 16 T cell receptor beta chains from the same sample are listed, as sequenced in a study of Ad26.COV2.S vaccination and SARS-CoV-2 variants. Treatment specified: 19 received Ad26.COV2.S at low or high dose, single or two shots; several received placebo; per-sample allocation not given. The investigators took samples on day 63 after the first vaccine or placebo injection. Measured with immunoSEQ multiplex PCR; TCRdb has only the in-frame clones, and not every one. The table lists about 250,000 clones, approximately 87% of them singletons. Sequenced material: peripheral blood, taken in a trial of Ad26.COV2.S vaccine versus placebo. Receptor source: a person between 18 and 65 years old who received the Ad26.COV2.S COVID-19 vaccine or a placebo.

The chain recombines TRBV30 with TRBJ2-2; D gene unclear. V gave up 0 bases and J gave up 6 bases, with 5 bases separating them. Per germline, CDR1 GTSNPN and CDR2 SVGIG (reference sequence). The CDR3 covers 12 residues. The CDR3 DNA reads TGTGCCTGGAGTGTACCCCCCGGGGAGCTGTTTTTT. Translating gives CAWSVPPGELFF.

This sequence joins TRBV6-5 and TRBJ1-2; no definite D call. CDR1 MNHEY and CDR2 SVGAGI come from the germline V gene. This CDR3 region has 16 residues. V lost 0 bases, J lost 8 bases, and 19 bases lay in between. The CDR3 DNA sequence: TGTGCCAGCAGTTACTCTGCGGATGTCACCGTGGGAGGCTACACCTTC. Residues: CASSYSADVTVGGYTF.

This chain connects TRBV11-2 to TRBJ1-2; D possibly corresponds to TRBD1 (6 bases). The CDR3 is 14 amino acids. The V gene's germline CDR1 is SGHAT and CDR2 FQNNGV. The germline V and J ends were trimmed by 0 bases and 4 bases, with 9 bases remaining between them. CDR3 residues: CASSLDRGSYGYTF. The CDR3, as DNA: TGTGCCAGCAGCTTAGACAGGGGAAGCTATGGCTACACCTTC.

For this clone: With a much larger clone just one base away, this may be a read error. The CDR3 reads CASRGSSYEQYF. The CDR3 DNA reads TGTGCCAGCAGGGGCAGCTCCTACGAGCAGTACTTC. The chain carries TRBV2 and TRBJ2-7; D not certain. Per germline, CDR1 SNHLY and CDR2 FYNNEI. The CDR3 sequence is 12 residues long. V was clipped by 6 bases and J by 0 bases, with 6 bases between them.

V and J are TRBV19 and TRBJ2-6, with 9 bases that match TRBD1. The trim removed 9 bases at V and 1 base at J, leaving 7 bases unmatched. From germline, CDR1 is LNHDA and CDR2 SQIVND (reference sequence). CDR3 length equals 16 residues. The CDR3 loop is CASSPGQGSGANVLTF. The CDR3 bases are TGTGCCAGCTCACCGGGACAGGGTTCTGGGGCCAACGTCCTGACTTTC.

The chain employs TRBV7-9 and TRBJ1-2, with 8 nucleotides matching TRBD1. V lost 6 bases to trimming and J lost 5 bases; unmatched junction nucleotides: 2. The CDR3 is 12 residues long. The V gene's germline CDR1 is SEHNR and CDR2 FQNEAQ (reference sequence). CDR3 in DNA: TGTGCCAGCAGGGACAGGGAATATGGCTACACCTTC. Translation: CASRDREYGYTF.

The genes are TRBV2 and TRBJ2-2; TRBD1 agrees at 9 bases. This CDR3 spans 16 amino acids. The V and J ends lost 6 bases and 3 bases, in that order; junction bases with no gene match: 8. From germline, CDR1 is SNHLY and CDR2 FYNNEI. This CDR3 is CASRPGQGIHTGELFF. CDR3 DNA sequence: TGTGCCAGCAGGCCGGGACAGGGCATCCACACCGGGGAGCTGTTTTTT.

The chain joins TRBV11-3 to TRBJ2-7; no firm D call. Trimming took off 5 bases at V and 4 bases at J, with 15 bases between the two ends. The CDR3 totals 14 residues. Germline V gene lookup returns CDR1 SGHNT and CDR2 YENEEA. The CDR3 reads CASSLPHRTYEQYF. CDR3 nucleotide sequence: TGTGCCAGCAGCCTCCCTCACCGGACGTACGAGCAGTACTTC.

The chain couples TRBV4-1 to TRBJ2-1, with 10 bases aligning to TRBD2. This CDR3 is built from 16 residues. The junction had 2 bases not matched to a gene; V was cut back by 3 bases and J by 0 bases. Germline assignment: CDR1 MGHRA and CDR2 YSYEKL. The CDR3 is CASSHSGGSSYNEQFF. As DNA, the CDR3 is TGCGCCAGCAGCCATAGCGGGGGGAGCTCCTACAATGAGCAGTTCTTC.

Of note for this clone: Other DNA sequences from this sample encode an identical CDR3 as well. The chain couples TRBV5-1 to TRBJ2-2; D possibly corresponds to TRBD1 (5 bases). V lost 0 bases and J 5 bases, leaving 5 bases between the germline ends. The CDR3 runs to 13 residues. CDR1 is SGHRS, CDR2 YFSETQ, per germline. CDR3 residues: CASSLEGTGELFF. CDR3 DNA: TGCGCCAGCAGCTTGGAGGGGACCGGGGAGCTGTTTTTT.

V usage is TRBV19 and J usage is TRBJ2-7; the match to TRBD1 covers 7 bases. CDR1 is LNHDA, CDR2 SQIVND, per germline (reference sequence). With 5 bases clipped from V and 2 bases from J, the junction kept 9 bases outside the gene matches. The CDR3 has 15 amino acids. CDR3 coding DNA: TGTGCCAGTAGTTACCGGGACAGTGCACCCTACGAGCAGTACTTC. It specifies CASSYRDSAPYEQYF.

The V call is TRBV7-8, the J call TRBJ2-7; D is perhaps TRBD1 or TRBD2 (6 bases each). The CDR3 totals 17 residues. Trimming stripped 1 base from V and 2 bases from J, with 18 bases between. Per the germline V gene, CDR1 is SGHVS and CDR2 is FQNEAQ. The CDR3, as DNA: TGTGCCAGCAGCTTAGTAGTGGGGGGCAGGGAGCCCTACGAGCAGTACTTC. As protein: CASSLVVGGREPYEQYF.

The chain couples TRBV9 to TRBJ1-1; D not resolved. Germline-derived CDR1 and CDR2 are SGDLS and YYNGEE. The CDR3 loop spans 13 amino acids. The V gene lost 0 bases and the J gene lost 7 bases, with 10 bases spanning the gap. CDR3 in amino acids: CASSVGSPVEAFF. CDR3 in DNA: TGTGCCAGCAGCGTAGGTAGCCCAGTTGAAGCTTTCTTT.

The gene calls are TRBV5-1 and TRBJ2-1; the match to TRBD2 covers 14 bases. J lost 2 bases, V lost 0 bases, and 13 bases had no gene match. Germline-derived CDR1 and CDR2 are SGHRS and YFSETQ. This CDR3 has 21 residues. CDR3 sequence (DNA): TGCGCCAGCAGCTTGGTTTTTGTGGGACTAGCGGGGGAGGGGACCTACAATGAGCAGTTCTTC. Translated, it gives CASSLVFVGLAGEGTYNEQFF.

The chain links TRBV7-9 to TRBJ2-3; D is unclear. V lost 1 base and J 6 bases, leaving 8 bases between the germline ends. This CDR3 has 13 residues. Germline V gene data show CDR1 as SEHNR and CDR2 as FQNEAQ (reference sequence). CDR3 in DNA: TGTGCCAGCAGCTTAGATTTGGGGGATACGCAGTATTTT. As protein: CASSLDLGDTQYF.

In regard to this clone: Other DNA sequences of this sample code for an identical CDR3. The V and J genes are TRBV10-3 and TRBJ1-1; tentatively, D is TRBD1 (6 bases). CDR1 and CDR2 from the germline V gene are ENHRY and SYGVKD. This CDR3 is built from 13 residues. V was cut by 3 bases and J by 4 bases, with 9 bases left in between. The CDR3: CAISDRGGTEAFF. As DNA, the CDR3 is TGTGCCATCAGTGACAGGGGCGGCACTGAAGCTTTCTTT.